This T cell receptor beta chain derives from a study of beta chain features in type 1 diabetes. Study overall: All samples yielded roughly 110 million examined sorted cells. Overall study results and limits: All four CD4+ subsets of Type 1 diabetes patients contained TCRB CDR3s that were moderately but significantly shorter.

Expressed TCRB transcripts were sequenced because the isolated RNA had all been reverse transcribed beforehand. Profiling relied on immunoSEQ multiplex PCR, and the TCRdb table lists in-frame clones only, not all of them. Of around 130,000 clones in the sample, 16% were seen once. The CDR3 is 15 amino acids. J was trimmed by 1 base and V by 8 bases; bases with no gene match: 10. Germline V gene lookup returns CDR1 LNHDA and CDR2 SQIVND (reference sequence). This clone was detected a few times. Its specificity is not known. On average, the one heparinised blood draw given by each donor was around 110 mL.

Sequencing was done on a sample of central memory CD4+ T cells from blood. The chain is built from TRBV19 and TRBJ1-1; 7 bases line up with TRBD1. The source of this sequence is a man in his thirties or forties with type 1 diabetes. The CDR3 DNA follows: TGTGCCAGTCACCAGGGGGGGATAGGGAACACTGAAGCTTTCTTT. Translation gives CASHQGGIGNTEAFF.